These T cell receptor beta chains were read from a single sample in a study of T cells in Graves' hyperthyroidism and ophthalmopathy. TCRdb itself ran the multiplex PCR reads through MiXCR, one entry per CDR3 protein. The table shows roughly 380,000 distinct CDR3 sequences, with about a sixth occurring only once. The sequencing input was blood. The receptors shown here come from a woman aged 40 to 50 with Graves' ophthalmopathy. Each CDR3 is given with its conserved first and last residue. A D gene is named only where the DNA matches it firmly. A row's size may be missing; if present it is once, few, many or a size class.

D gene: -
V gene: TRBV10-2
clone size: many
J gene: TRBJ1-3
CDR3 length: 15
CDR3 DNA: TGCGCCAGCAGTGTTGACGGACTCTCTGGAAACACCATATATTTT
CDR3 protein: CASSVDGLSGNTIYF

D gene: TRBD2
V gene: TRBV18
clone size: many
J gene: TRBJ2-3
CDR3 length: 16
CDR3 DNA: TGTGCCAGCTCACCCGGGAGCGGGAGGGCCACAGATACGCAGTATTTT
CDR3 protein: CASSPGSGRATDTQYF

D gene: -
V gene: TRBV6-5
clone size: many
J gene: TRBJ1-1
CDR3 length: 11
CDR3 DNA: TGTGCCAGCAAAGGTGGGGGAAAAGCTTTCTTT
CDR3 protein: CASKGGGKAFF

D gene: TRBD2
V gene: TRBV7-2
clone size: -
J gene: TRBJ2-7
CDR3 length: 15
CDR3 DNA: TGTGCCGGCAGCTTAGGGGGACTAGCGGGGTCGGCGGAGGACTTC
CDR3 protein: CAGSLGGLAGSAEDF

D gene: -
V gene: TRBV20-1
clone size: many
J gene: TRBJ1-2
CDR3 length: 12
CDR3 DNA: TGCAGTGCAACCCCGGGGGGTTACGGCTACACCTTC
CDR3 protein: CSATPGGYGYTF

D gene: -
V gene: TRBV9
clone size: many
J gene: TRBJ1-1
CDR3 length: 16
CDR3 DNA: TGTGCCAGCAGCGTATCGCGGACAGCGTCGAACACTGAAGCTTTCTTT
CDR3 protein: CASSVSRTASNTEAFF

D gene: -
V gene: TRBV7-2
clone size: many
J gene: TRBJ2-7
CDR3 length: 13
CDR3 DNA: TGTGCCAGCAGCTCAACCACCAGCTACGAGCAGTACTTC
CDR3 protein: CASSSTTSYEQYF

D gene: TRBD1
V gene: TRBV27
clone size: many
J gene: TRBJ2-7
CDR3 length: 14
CDR3 DNA: TGTGCCAGCAGTCCCGGACAGGTTAGCGACGAGCAGTACTTC
CDR3 protein: CASSPGQVSDEQYF

D gene: TRBD1
V gene: TRBV6-1
clone size: -
J gene: TRBJ1-2
CDR3 length: 15
CDR3 DNA: TGTGCCAGCAGTGAAGTTGGGACAGGGGACTATGGCTACACCTTC
CDR3 protein: CASSEVGTGDYGYTF

D gene: -
V gene: TRBV30
clone size: many
J gene: TRBJ2-7
CDR3 length: 13
CDR3 DNA: TGTGCCTGGAGTCCAGGGCACATCTACGAGCAGTACTTC
CDR3 protein: CAWSPGHIYEQYF

D gene: TRBD2
V gene: TRBV4-2
clone size: many
J gene: TRBJ2-5
CDR3 length: 15
CDR3 DNA: TGTGCCAGCAGCCGGCTGGGACTAGCGGGAGAGACCCAGTACTTC
CDR3 protein: CASSRLGLAGETQYF

D gene: -
V gene: TRBV6-1
clone size: many
J gene: TRBJ2-7
CDR3 length: 14
CDR3 DNA: TGTGCCAGCAGTGCCACAGGGAGCTCCTACGAGCAGTACTTC
CDR3 protein: CASSATGSSYEQYF

D gene: TRBD1
V gene: TRBV28
clone size: -
J gene: TRBJ2-7
CDR3 length: 17
CDR3 DNA: TGTGCCAGCAGCTACCTGACAGGGGGCTCGAGCTCCTACGAGCAGTACTTC
CDR3 protein: CASSYLTGGSSSYEQYF

D gene: -
V gene: TRBV6-4
clone size: many
J gene: TRBJ2-2
CDR3 length: 14
CDR3 DNA: TGTGCCAGCAGTGACGGTTCTAGTACCGGGGAGCTGTTTTTT
CDR3 protein: CASSDGSSTGELFF

D gene: -
V gene: TRBV29-1
clone size: many
J gene: TRBJ1-2
CDR3 length: 13
CDR3 DNA: TGCAGCGTTGAAGAGGGGACGAGAGGAGGCTACACCTTC
CDR3 protein: CSVEEGTRGGYTF

D gene: TRBD2
V gene: TRBV14
clone size: -
J gene: TRBJ2-4
CDR3 length: 14
CDR3 DNA: TGTGCCAGCAACATCCGGGGGGAGCAAAACATTCAGTACTTC
CDR3 protein: CASNIRGEQNIQYF

D gene: TRBD1
V gene: TRBV3-1
clone size: -
J gene: TRBJ2-7
CDR3 length: 17
CDR3 DNA: TGTGCCAGCAGCCCGAACGCAGGACAGGGACCTCTCTACGAGCAGTACTTC
CDR3 protein: CASSPNAGQGPLYEQYF

D gene: TRBD1
V gene: TRBV12-3/TRBV12-4
clone size: many
J gene: TRBJ1-6
CDR3 length: 15
CDR3 DNA: TGTGCCAGCAGTCCCCCAGGGCAGGGGGGCTCACCCCTCCACTTT
CDR3 protein: CASSPPGQGGSPLHF

D gene: -
V gene: TRBV28
clone size: many
J gene: TRBJ1-2
CDR3 length: 15
CDR3 DNA: TGTGCCAGCAGTTTACTTTCGGGCTCTAACTATGGCTACACCTTC
CDR3 protein: CASSLLSGSNYGYTF

D gene: TRBD1
V gene: TRBV27
clone size: many
J gene: TRBJ1-3
CDR3 length: 16
CDR3 DNA: TGTGCCAGCAGTTCGGCCCACGGGACAGCTTGGGACACCATATATTTT
CDR3 protein: CASSSAHGTAWDTIYF

D gene: -
V gene: TRBV13
clone size: many
J gene: TRBJ1-1
CDR3 length: 15
CDR3 DNA: TGTGCCAGCAGCCGCGAGATTACACCAAGCACTGAAGCTTTCTTT
CDR3 protein: CASSREITPSTEAFF

D gene: -
V gene: TRBV20-1
clone size: many
J gene: TRBJ1-2
CDR3 length: 15
CDR3 DNA: TGCAGTGCTCGTGATACAGGTCAGGTGTACTATGGCTACACCTTC
CDR3 protein: CSARDTGQVYYGYTF

D gene: -
V gene: TRBV12-3/TRBV12-4
clone size: -
J gene: TRBJ1-2
CDR3 length: 13
CDR3 DNA: TGTGCCAGCACCCTATCGGGGGCCTATGGCTACATCTTC
CDR3 protein: CASTLSGAYGYIF

D gene: -
V gene: TRBV27
clone size: many
J gene: TRBJ1-1
CDR3 length: 13
CDR3 DNA: TGTGCCAGCAGTTTTTGGCTGAACACTGAAGCTTTCTTT
CDR3 protein: CASSFWLNTEAFF

D gene: -
V gene: TRBV5-5
clone size: few
J gene: TRBJ2-4
CDR3 length: 14
CDR3 DNA: TGTGCCAGCAGCTCCTTGGGGCCCCGAAACATTCAGTACTTC
CDR3 protein: CASSSLGPRNIQYF

D gene: TRBD2
V gene: TRBV19
clone size: few
J gene: TRBJ2-2
CDR3 length: 16
CDR3 DNA: TGTGCCAGTAGTATGGGACTAGCGGGGAGCACCGGGGAGCTGTTTTTT
CDR3 protein: CASSMGLAGSTGELFF

D gene: TRBD1
V gene: TRBV12-3/TRBV12-4
clone size: many
J gene: TRBJ2-7
CDR3 length: 15
CDR3 DNA: TGTGCCAGCAGTTTAGGGGACAGGGTGTCTTACGAGCAGTACTTC
CDR3 protein: CASSLGDRVSYEQYF

D gene: TRBD1
V gene: TRBV7-2
clone size: -
J gene: TRBJ1-1
CDR3 length: 14
CDR3 DNA: TGTGCCAGCAGCTGGAGACAGGGGGCGTCTGAAGCTTTCTTT
CDR3 protein: CASSWRQGASEAFF

D gene: TRBD1
V gene: TRBV7-2
clone size: many
J gene: TRBJ2-7
CDR3 length: 17
CDR3 DNA: TGTGCCAGCAGCTTAAGACCGGGGTTAGGACAGGGCTACGAGCAGTACTTC
CDR3 protein: CASSLRPGLGQGYEQYF

D gene: -
V gene: TRBV12-3/TRBV12-4
clone size: many
J gene: TRBJ2-5
CDR3 length: 16
CDR3 DNA: TGTGCCAGCAGTCCCGTAGGGGGTGCAACGCAAGAGACCCAGTACTTC
CDR3 protein: CASSPVGGATQETQYF

D gene: -
V gene: TRBV20-1
clone size: many
J gene: TRBJ1-2
CDR3 length: 16
CDR3 DNA: TGCAGTGCTGACGGGGGAAGGAACGCGAAAAAATATGGCTACACCTTC
CDR3 protein: CSADGGRNAKKYGYTF

D gene: TRBD2
V gene: TRBV12-3/TRBV12-4
clone size: many
J gene: TRBJ2-5
CDR3 length: 14
CDR3 DNA: TGTGCCAGCAGTTCAGCGGGGGTCCAAGAGACCCAGTACTTC
CDR3 protein: CASSSAGVQETQYF